What follows describes a single T cell receptor beta chain. The target antigen is unknown. As it was prepared, the TCRbeta library received unique molecular identifiers. TCRdb re-analysed the PCR reads in MiXCR, keeping a single row per CDR3 protein. The sample contains some 200,000 distinct CDR3 sequences, around 8.4% of which appear only once. These data are taken from a study of T-cell reconstitution after alpha-beta-depleted transplantation in children. Overall study results and limits: The origin of high day-60 TCRbeta diversity in some patients lay in surviving recipient T cells and thymic progenitors. Among T cells one year after transplant, newly produced cells accounted for most counts and diversity. There were reportedly several hundred expanded graft clones from which alpha-beta T cells came about two months after transplant.

The CDR3 is made up of 17 amino acids. CDR1 is LNHNV and CDR2 is YYDKDF in the germline V gene (reference sequence). The trim removed 0 bases at V and 4 bases at J, leaving 9 bases unmatched. The source material was PBMCs, mostly from graft donor cells, sampled 360 days after TCRalphabeta/CD19-depleted stem cell transplant. The sequence came from a male patient aged 2 to 10 who had a stem cell transplant for acute myeloid leukemia, so the T cells may come from the graft donor. This sequence joins TRBV15 and TRBJ2-1, with 7 bases matching TRBD1. CDR3 sequence (DNA): TGTGCCACCAGCAGAGATCTAGTACAGGGGCGTTACAATGAGCAGTTCTTC. The encoded protein is CATSRDLVQGRYNEQFF.